This T cell receptor beta chain is from a study of response to subunit inactivated influenza vaccine. Study-level results: After each seasonal influenza vaccination, few new T cells are recruited, the authors suggested.

TCRdb re-called the RT-PCR reads with MiXCR, one entry per CDR3 protein. The sample includes about half a million distinct CDR3 sequences, roughly 9.8% of them seen just once. The CDR3 loop spans 14 amino acids. V lost 3 bases to trimming and J lost 7 bases; unmatched junction nucleotides: 6. Germline V lookup: CDR1 SGHKS, CDR2 YYEKEE (reference sequence). This clonotype was recorded at least ten times. Its target is unknown. The chain is built from TRBV5-5 and TRBJ1-5; 8 bases match TRBD1. The sample in question was PBMCs from blood, obtained 40 to 50 days after vaccination. This sequence was found in a man aged 45-65 years who received an inactivated influenza vaccine. DNA for the CDR3: TGTGCCAGCAGCTCGGACAGGGCGTCGCAGCCCCAGCATTTT. Amino acids: CASSSDRASQPQHF.